This T cell receptor beta chain originates from a study of early T cells in non-severe SARS-CoV-2 infection. Germline V gene sequence: CDR1 DFQATT, CDR2 SNEGSKA (reference sequence). J was trimmed by 2 bases and V by 6 bases; bases with no gene match: 6. The CDR3 totals 14 residues. This clonotype occurred a few times. TCRdb reprocessed the 5' RACE reads via MiXCR and lists one record per CDR3 protein. Here the sample spans approximately 50,000 distinct CDR3 sequences, roughly an eighth being singletons. Sequencing was performed on whole blood, taken at baseline. The TCR originated in an adult who was a healthcare worker with PCR-confirmed SARS-CoV-2 infection or an uninfected control (not recorded which). The chain combines TRBV20-1 with TRBJ2-7; 11 nucleotides align to TRBD2. The CDR3 sequence is CSARALAGAYEQYF. The CDR3 nucleotides are TGCAGTGCCCGCGCACTAGCGGGAGCCTACGAGCAGTACTTC.